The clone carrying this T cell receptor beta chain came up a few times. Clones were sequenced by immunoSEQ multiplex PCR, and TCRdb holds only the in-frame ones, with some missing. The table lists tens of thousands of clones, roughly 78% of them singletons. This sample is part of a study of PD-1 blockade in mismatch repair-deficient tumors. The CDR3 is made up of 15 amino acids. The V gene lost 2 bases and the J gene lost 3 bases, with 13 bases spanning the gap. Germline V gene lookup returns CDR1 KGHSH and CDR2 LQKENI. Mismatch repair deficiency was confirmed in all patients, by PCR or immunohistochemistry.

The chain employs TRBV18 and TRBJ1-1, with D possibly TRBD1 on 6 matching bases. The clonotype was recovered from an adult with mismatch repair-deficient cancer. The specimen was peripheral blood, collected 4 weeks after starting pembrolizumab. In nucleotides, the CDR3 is TGTGCCAGCTCACCAACTCCAGAGGGGGACACTGAAGCTTTCTTT. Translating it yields CASSPTPEGDTEAFF. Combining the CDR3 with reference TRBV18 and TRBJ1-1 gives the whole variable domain NAGVMQNPRHLVRRRGQEARLRCSPMKGHSHVYWYRQLPEEGLKFMVYLQKENIIDESGMPKERFSAEFPKEGPSILRIQQVVRGDSAAYFCASSPTPEGDTEAFFGQGTRLTVV.